This T cell receptor (beta chain) was profiled in a study of T-cell reconstitution after alpha-beta-depleted transplantation in children. It was with unique molecular identifiers that the TCRbeta library was prepared. TCRdb reanalysed the PCR reads using MiXCR and keeps one entry per CDR3 protein. Of some 200,000 distinct CDR3 sequences in the sample, about 6.8% are singletons; the top ten hold around 3.1%. Looked up from germline, CDR1 is ENHRY and CDR2 is SYGVKD. V dropped 4 bases and J dropped 4 bases, with 13 bases sitting between them. The CDR3 length is 15 residues. Ten or more counts support this clonotype.

This TCR derives from a human donor who donated a stem cell graft to a child with Wiskott-Aldrich syndrome. Sequencing was performed on PBMCs from the stem cell graft donor, taken from the stem cell graft. The chain combines TRBV10-3 with TRBJ2-2; D uncertain. CDR3 DNA sequence: TGTGCCATCAGTGGATATCCCACGGGCACCGGGGAGCTGTTTTTT. Protein sequence: CAISGYPTGTGELFF.